This T cell receptor (beta chain) was found in a study of T cell repertoires in cytomegalovirus infection. This clonotype was observed a handful of times. Its target is not known. From the reads, TCRdb called clonotypes with MiXCR, one entry per CDR3 protein. The profile shows just over 300,000 distinct CDR3 sequences, roughly a sixth of them singletons. Study-level findings and limits: Identification of carriers of CMV plus the relevant HLA was achieved through cumulative public TCR beta family frequency.

V lost 1 base and J lost 4, with 13 bases in between. Germline CDR1 is SNHLY and CDR2 is FYNNEI. CDR3 length: 15 amino acids. This chain joins TRBV2 and TRBJ2-5, with D possibly matching TRBD2 (7 bases). Specimen: PBMCs. The clonotype was recovered from a human donor in good health (CMV status not recorded). Some clones in this sample may be carry-over from other donors' samples. In DNA form, the CDR3 reads TGTGCCAGCAGTGAAGACAACGCGGGGGCAGAGACCCAGTACTTC. Translating gives CASSEDNAGAETQYF.